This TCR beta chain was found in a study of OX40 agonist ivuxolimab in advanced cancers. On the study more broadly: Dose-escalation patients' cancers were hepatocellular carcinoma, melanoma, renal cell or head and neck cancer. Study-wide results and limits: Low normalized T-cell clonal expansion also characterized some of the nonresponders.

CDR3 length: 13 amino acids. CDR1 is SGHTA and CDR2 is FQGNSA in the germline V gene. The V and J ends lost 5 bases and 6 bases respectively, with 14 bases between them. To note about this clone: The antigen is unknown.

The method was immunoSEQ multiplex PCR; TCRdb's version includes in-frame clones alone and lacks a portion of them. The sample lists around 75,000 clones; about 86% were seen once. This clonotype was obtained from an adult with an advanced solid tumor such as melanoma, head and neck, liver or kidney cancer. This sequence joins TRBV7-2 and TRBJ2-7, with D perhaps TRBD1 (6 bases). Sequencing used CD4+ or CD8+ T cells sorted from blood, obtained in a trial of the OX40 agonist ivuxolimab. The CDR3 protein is CASSPRTVGEQYF. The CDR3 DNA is TGTGCCAGCAGCCCGAGGACAGTCGGCGAGCAGTACTTC. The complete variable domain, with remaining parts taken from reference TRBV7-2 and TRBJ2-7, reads GAGVSQSPSNKVTEKGKDVELRCDPISGHTALYWYRQSLGQGLEFLIYFQGNSAPDKSGLPSDRFSAERTGGSVSTLTIQRTQQEDSAVYLCASSPRTVGEQYFGPGTRLTVT.